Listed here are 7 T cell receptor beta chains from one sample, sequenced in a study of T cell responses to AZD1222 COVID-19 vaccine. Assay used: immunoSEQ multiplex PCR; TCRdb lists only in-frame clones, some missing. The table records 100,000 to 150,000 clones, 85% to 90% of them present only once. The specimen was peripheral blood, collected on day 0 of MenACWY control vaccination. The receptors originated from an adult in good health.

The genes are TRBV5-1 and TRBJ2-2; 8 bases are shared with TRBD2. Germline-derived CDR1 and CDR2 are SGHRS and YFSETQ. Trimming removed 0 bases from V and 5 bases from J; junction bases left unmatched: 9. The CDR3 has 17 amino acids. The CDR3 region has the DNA TGCGCCAGCAGCTTGGCCATAGCGGGGTATGGGACCGGGGAGCTGTTTTTT. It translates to CASSLAIAGYGTGELFF. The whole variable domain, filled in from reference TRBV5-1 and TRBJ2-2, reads KAGVTQTPRYLIKTRGQQVTLSCSPISGHRSVSWYQQTPGQGLQFLFEYFSETQRNKGNFPGRFSGRQFSNSRSEMNVSTLELGDSALYLCASSLAIAGYGTGELFFGEGSRLTVL.

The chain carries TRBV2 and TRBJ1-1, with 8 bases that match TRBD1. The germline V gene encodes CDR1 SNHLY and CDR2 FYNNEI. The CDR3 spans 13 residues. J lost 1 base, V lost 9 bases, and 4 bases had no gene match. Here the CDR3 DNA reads TGTGCCAGACGGACAGGGCCGAACACTGAAGCTTTCTTT. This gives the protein CARRTGPNTEAFF.

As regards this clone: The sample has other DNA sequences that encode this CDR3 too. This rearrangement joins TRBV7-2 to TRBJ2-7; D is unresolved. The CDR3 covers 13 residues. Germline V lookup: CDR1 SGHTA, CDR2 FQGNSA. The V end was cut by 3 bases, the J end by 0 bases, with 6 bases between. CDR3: CASSLASSYEQYF. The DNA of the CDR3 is TGTGCCAGCAGCTTGGCGAGCTCCTACGAGCAGTACTTC.

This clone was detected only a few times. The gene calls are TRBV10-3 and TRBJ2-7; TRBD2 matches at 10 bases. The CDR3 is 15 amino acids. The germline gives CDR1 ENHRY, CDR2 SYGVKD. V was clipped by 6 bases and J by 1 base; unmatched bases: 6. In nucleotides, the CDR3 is TGTGCCATCAGAGCCACTAGCGGGGCGTCCTACGAGCAGTACTTC. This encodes CAIRATSGASYEQYF.

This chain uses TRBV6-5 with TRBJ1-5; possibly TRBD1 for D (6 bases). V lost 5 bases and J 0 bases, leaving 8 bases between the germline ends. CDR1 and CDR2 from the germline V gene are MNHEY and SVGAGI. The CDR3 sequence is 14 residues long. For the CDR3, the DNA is TGTGCCAGCAGTCGGGACAATAGCAATCAGCCCCAGCATTTT. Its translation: CASSRDNSNQPQHF.

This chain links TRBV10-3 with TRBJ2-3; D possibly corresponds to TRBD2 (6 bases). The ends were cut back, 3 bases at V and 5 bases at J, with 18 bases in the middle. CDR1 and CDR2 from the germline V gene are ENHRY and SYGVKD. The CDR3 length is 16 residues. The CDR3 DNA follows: TGTGCCATCAGTGATCAGCACAAGGGAGCGGGAGATACGCAGTATTTT. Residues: CAISDQHKGAGDTQYF.

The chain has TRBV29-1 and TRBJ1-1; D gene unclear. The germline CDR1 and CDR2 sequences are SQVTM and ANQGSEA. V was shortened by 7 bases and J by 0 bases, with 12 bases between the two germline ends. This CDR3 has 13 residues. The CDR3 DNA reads TGCAGCGGGGGAAGTGACTTGAACACTGAAGCTTTCTTT. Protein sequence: CSGGSDLNTEAFF.